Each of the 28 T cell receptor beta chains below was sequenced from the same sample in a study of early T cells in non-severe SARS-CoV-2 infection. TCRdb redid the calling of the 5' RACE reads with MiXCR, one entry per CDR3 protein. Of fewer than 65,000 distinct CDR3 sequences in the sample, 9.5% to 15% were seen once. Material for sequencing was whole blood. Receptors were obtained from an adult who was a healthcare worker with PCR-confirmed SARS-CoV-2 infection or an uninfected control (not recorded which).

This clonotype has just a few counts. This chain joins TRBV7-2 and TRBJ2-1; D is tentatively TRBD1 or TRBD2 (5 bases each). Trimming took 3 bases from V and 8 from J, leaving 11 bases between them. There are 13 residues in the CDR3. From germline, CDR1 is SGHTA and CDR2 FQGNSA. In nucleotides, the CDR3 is TGTGCCAGCAGCTTCGAGAGGGGCTATGAGCAGTTCTTC. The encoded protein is CASSFERGYEQFF.

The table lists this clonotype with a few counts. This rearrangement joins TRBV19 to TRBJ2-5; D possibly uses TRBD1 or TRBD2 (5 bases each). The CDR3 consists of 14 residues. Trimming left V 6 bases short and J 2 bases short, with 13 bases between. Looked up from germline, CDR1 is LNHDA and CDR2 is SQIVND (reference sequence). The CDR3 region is CASSPGRMQETQYF. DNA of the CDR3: TGTGCCAGTAGCCCGGGACGGATGCAAGAGACCCAGTACTTC.

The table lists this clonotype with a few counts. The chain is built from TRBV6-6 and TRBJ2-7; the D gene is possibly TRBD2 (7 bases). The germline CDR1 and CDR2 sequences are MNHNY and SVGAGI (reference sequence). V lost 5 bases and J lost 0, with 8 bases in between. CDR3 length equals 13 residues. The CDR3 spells CASSRGASYEQYF. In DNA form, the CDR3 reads TGTGCCAGCAGTCGGGGGGCCTCCTACGAGCAGTACTTC.

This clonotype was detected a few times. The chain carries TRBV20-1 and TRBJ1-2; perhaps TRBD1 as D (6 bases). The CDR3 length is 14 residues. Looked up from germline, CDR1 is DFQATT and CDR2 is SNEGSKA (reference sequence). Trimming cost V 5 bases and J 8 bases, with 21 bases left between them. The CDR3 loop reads CSAFQDSLGYGYTF. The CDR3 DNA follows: TGCAGTGCTTTCCAGGACAGCCTAGGGTACGGCTACACCTTC.

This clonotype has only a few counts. The chain's CDR3 is CASSLSDTQYF. CDR3 sequence (DNA): TGCGCCAGCAGCTTGTCAGATACGCAGTATTTT. J is TRBJ2-3 and V is TRBV5-1; D remains ambiguous. Trimming removed 1 base at V and 4 bases at J, with 1 base between. Germline V gene lookup returns CDR1 SGHRS and CDR2 YFSETQ. The CDR3 is made up of 11 amino acids.

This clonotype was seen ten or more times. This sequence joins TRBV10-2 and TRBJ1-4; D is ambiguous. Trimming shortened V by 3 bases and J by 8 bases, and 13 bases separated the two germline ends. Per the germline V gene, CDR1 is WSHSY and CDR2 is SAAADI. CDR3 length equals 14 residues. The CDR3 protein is CASSEPPQPEKLFF. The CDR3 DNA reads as TGCGCCAGCAGTGAACCCCCCCAGCCCGAAAAACTGTTTTTT.

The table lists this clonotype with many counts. The CDR3 DNA reads as TGTGCCAGCAGCTTAGGGACTAGCGGGTTCGGGGAGACCCAGTACTTC. It encodes CASSLGTSGFGETQYF. The chain couples TRBV7-2 to TRBJ2-5; TRBD2 agrees at 11 bases. The CDR3 totals 16 residues. The junction had 6 bases not matched to a gene; V was cut back by 1 base and J by 5 bases. Germline V gene data show CDR1 as SGHTA and CDR2 as FQGNSA.

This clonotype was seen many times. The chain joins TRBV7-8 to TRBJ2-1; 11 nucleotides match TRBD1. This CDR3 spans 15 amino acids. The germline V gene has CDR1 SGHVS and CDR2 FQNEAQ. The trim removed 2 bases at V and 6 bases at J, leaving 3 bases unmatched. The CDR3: CASSLKGTGGNEQFF. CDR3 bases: TGTGCCAGCAGCTTAAAGGGGACAGGGGGCAATGAGCAGTTCTTC.

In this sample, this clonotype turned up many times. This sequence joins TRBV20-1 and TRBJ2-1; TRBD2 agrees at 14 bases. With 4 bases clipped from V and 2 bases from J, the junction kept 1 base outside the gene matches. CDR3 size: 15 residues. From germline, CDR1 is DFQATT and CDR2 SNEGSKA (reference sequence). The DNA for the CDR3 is TGCAGTGCTATGGGACTAGCGGGGGCCTACAATGAGCAGTTCTTC. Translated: CSAMGLAGAYNEQFF.

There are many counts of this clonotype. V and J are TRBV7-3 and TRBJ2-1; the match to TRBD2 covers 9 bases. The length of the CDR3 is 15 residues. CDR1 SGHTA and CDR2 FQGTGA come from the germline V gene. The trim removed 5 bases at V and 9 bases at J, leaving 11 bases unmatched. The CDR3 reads CASSPKSGGPGEQFF. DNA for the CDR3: TGTGCCAGCAGCCCCAAAAGCGGGGGGCCGGGTGAGCAGTTCTTC.

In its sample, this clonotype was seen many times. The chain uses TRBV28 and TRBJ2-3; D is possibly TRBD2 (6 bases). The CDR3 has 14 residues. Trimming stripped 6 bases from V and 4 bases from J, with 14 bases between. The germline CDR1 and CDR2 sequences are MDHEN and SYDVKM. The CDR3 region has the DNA TGTGCCAGCAGACTAACAGGAGGGGCAGATACGCAGTATTTT. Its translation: CASRLTGGADTQYF.

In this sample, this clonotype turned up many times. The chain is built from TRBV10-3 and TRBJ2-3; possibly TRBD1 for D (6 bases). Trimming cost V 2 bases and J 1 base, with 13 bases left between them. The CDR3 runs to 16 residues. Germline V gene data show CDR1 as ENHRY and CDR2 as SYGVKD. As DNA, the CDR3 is TGTGCCATCAGTGAGAGGCAGGGGATCGGCACAGATACGCAGTATTTT. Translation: CAISERQGIGTDTQYF.

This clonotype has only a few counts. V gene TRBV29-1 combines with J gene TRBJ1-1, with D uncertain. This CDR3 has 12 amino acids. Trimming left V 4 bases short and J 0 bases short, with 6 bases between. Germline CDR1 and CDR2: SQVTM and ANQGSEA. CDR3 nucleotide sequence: TGCAGCGTTGTCCCGTTGAACACTGAAGCTTTCTTT. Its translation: CSVVPLNTEAFF.

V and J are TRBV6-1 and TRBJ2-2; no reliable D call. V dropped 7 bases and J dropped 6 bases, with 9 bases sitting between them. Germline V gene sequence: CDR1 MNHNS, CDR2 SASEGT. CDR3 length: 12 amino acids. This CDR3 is CASKNYPGELFF. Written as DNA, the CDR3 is TGTGCCAGCAAGAACTACCCCGGGGAGCTGTTTTTT.

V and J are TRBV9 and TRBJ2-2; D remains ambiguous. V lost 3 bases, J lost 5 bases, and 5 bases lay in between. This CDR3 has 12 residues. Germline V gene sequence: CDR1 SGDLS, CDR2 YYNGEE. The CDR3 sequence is CASSGGTGELFF. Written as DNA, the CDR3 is TGTGCCAGCAGCGGAGGTACCGGGGAGCTGTTTTTT.

In nucleotides, the CDR3 is TGTGCCAGCAGCTACTACACCGGGGGCTCGGGGACTGAAGCTTTCTTT. Amino acids: CASSYYTGGSGTEAFF. The J gene is TRBJ1-1, the V gene TRBV7-8, with D possibly being TRBD1 (6 bases). CDR3 length: 16 amino acids. Trimming removed 4 bases at V and 5 bases at J, with 20 bases between. The germline gives CDR1 SGHVS, CDR2 FQNEAQ.

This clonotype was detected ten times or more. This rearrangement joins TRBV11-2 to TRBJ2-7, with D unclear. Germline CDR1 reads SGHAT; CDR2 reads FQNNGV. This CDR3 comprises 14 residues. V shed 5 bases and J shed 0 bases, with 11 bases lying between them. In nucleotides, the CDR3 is TGTGCCAGCAGCCGTCCCGGAACCTCCTACGAGCAGTACTTC. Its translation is CASSRPGTSYEQYF. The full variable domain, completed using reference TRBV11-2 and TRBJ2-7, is EAGVAQSPRYKIIEKRQSVAFWCNPISGHATLYWYQQILGQGPKLLIQFQNNGVVDDSQLPKDRFSAERLKGVDSTLKIQPAKLEDSAVYLCASSRPGTSYEQYFGPGTRLTVT.

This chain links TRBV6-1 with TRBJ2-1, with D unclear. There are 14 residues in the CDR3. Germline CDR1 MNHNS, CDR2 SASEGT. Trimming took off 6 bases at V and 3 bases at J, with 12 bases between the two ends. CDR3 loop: CASRAGPDYNEQFF. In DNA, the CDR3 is TGTGCCAGCAGGGCCGGACCCGACTACAATGAGCAGTTCTTC.

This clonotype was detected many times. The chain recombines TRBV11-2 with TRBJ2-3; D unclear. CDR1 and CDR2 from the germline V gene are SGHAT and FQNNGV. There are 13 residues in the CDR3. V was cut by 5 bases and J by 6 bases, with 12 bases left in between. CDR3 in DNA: TGTGCCAGCAGCCCCTCCCCCGGGGATACGCAGTATTTT. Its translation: CASSPSPGDTQYF.

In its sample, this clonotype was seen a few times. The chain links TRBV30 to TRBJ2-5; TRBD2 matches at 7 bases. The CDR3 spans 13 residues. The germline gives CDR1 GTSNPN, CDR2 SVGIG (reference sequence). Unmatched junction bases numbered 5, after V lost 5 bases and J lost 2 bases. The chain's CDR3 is CAWAAGYQETQYF. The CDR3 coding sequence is TGTGCCTGGGCAGCGGGGTATCAAGAGACCCAGTACTTC.

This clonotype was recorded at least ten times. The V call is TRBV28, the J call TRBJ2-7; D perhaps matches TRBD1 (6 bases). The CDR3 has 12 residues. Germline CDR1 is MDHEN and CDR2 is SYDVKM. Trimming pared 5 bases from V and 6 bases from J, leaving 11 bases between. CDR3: CASSGQSGEQYF. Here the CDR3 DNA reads TGTGCCAGCAGTGGACAGTCGGGCGAGCAGTACTTC.

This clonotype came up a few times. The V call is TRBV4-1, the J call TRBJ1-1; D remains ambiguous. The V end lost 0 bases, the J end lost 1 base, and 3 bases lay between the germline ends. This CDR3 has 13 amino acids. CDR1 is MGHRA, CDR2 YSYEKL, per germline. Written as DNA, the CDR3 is TGCGCCAGCAGCCAAGATACGAACACTGAAGCTTTCTTT. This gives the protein CASSQDTNTEAFF.

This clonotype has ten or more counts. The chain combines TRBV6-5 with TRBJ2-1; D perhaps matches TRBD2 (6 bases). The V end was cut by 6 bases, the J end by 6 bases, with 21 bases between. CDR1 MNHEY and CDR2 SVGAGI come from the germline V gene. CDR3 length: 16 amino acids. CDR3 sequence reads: CASSPHVKVGGNEQFF. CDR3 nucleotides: TGTGCCAGCAGCCCCCACGTCAAAGTGGGGGGCAATGAGCAGTTCTTC.

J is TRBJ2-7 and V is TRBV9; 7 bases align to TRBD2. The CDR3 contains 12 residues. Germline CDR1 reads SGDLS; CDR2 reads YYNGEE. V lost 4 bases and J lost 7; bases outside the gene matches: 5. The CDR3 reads CASSWEGGEQYF. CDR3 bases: TGTGCCAGCAGCTGGGAGGGTGGAGAGCAGTACTTC. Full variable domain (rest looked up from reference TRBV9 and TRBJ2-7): DSGVTQTPKHLITATGQRVTLRCSPRSGDLSVYWYQQSLDQGLQFLIQYYNGEERAKGNILERFSAQQFPDLHSELNLSSLELGDSALYFCASSWEGGEQYFGPGTRLTVT.

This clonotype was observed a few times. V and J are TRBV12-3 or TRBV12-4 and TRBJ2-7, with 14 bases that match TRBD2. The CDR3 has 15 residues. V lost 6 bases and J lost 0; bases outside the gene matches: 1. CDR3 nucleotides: TGTGCCAGCAGAGGGACTAGCGGGAGCTCCTACGAGCAGTACTTC. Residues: CASRGTSGSSYEQYF.

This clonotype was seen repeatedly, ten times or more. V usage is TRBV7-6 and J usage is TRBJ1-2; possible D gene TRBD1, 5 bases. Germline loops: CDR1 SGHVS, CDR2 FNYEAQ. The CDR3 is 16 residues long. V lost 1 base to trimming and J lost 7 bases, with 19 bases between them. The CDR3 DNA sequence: TGTGCCAGCAGCTTAGTAGGGCCCCCCTCGGGGGGTGGCTACACCTTC. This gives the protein CASSLVGPPSGGGYTF.

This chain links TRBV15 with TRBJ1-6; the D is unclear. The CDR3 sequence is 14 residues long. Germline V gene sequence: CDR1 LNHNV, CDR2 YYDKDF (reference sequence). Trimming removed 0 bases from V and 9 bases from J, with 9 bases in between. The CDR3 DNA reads TGTGCCACCAGCAGAGAGGGGAAGGGTTCACCCCTCCACTTT. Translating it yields CATSREGKGSPLHF.

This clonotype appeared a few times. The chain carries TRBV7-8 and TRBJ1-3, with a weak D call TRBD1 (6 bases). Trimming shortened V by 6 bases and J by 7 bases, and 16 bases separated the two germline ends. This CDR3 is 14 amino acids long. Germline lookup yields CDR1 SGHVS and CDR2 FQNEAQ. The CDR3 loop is CASRLRDTSNTIYF. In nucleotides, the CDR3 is TGTGCCAGCAGACTCCGGGACACCTCTAACACCATATATTTT.